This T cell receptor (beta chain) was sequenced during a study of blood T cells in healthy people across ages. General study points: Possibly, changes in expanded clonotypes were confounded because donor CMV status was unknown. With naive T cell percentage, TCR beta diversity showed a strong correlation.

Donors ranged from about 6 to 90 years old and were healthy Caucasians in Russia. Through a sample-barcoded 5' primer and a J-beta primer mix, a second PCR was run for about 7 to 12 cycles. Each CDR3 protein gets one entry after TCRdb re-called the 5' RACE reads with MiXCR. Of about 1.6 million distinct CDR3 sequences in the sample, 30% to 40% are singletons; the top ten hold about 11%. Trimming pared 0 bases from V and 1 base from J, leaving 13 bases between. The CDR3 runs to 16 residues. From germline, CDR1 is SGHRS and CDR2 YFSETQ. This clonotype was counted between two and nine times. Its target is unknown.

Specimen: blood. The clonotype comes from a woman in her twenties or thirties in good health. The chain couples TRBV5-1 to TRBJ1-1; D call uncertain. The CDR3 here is CASSLVDSRRNTEAFF. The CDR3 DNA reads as TGCGCCAGCAGCTTGGTCGACTCCCGGCGGAACACTGAAGCTTTCTTT.